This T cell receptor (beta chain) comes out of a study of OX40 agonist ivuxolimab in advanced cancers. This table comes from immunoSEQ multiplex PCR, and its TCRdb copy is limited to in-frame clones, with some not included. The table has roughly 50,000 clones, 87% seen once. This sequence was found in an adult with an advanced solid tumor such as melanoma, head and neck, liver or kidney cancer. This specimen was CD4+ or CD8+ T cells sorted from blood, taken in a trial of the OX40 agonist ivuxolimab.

In nucleotides, the CDR3 is TGTGCCAGCAGCTTAGAACCTAGAACTGGAAACACCATATATTTT. This gives the protein CASSLEPRTGNTIYF. The chain has TRBV11-2 and TRBJ1-3; D call uncertain. This CDR3 region has 15 residues. Looked up from germline, CDR1 is SGHAT and CDR2 is FQNNGV. V was trimmed by 0 bases and J by 2 bases, leaving 8 bases between them.